These 22 T cell receptor beta chains share one sample of origin, sequenced in a study of cytomegalovirus exposure and HLA in healthy donors. Clones were sequenced by immunoSEQ multiplex PCR, and TCRdb holds only the in-frame ones, with some missing. The sample holds about 56,000 clones, 93% seen once. Input material: PBMCs. The receptors here all came from a young woman in good health and CMV-seropositive.

The chain couples TRBV4-3 to TRBJ2-1, with TRBD1 matching over 11 bases. The CDR3 sequence is 14 residues long. Trimming took 4 bases from V and 8 from J; bases not matched to a gene: 4. Germline V gene lookup returns CDR1 LGHNA and CDR2 YSLEER. The CDR3 nucleotides read TGCGCCAGCAGCCCGGGGACAGGGGGGCATGAGCAGTTCTTC. As protein: CASSPGTGGHEQFF.

The chain carries TRBV11-2 and TRBJ2-7, with a tentative D call TRBD1 (5 bases). The ends were cut back, 5 bases at V and 5 bases at J, with 13 bases in the middle. CDR1 is SGHAT and CDR2 is FQNNGV in the germline V gene. The CDR3 spans 13 residues. CDR3 amino acids: CASSPDWGNEQYF. The CDR3 region has the DNA TGTGCCAGCAGCCCCGACTGGGGCAACGAGCAGTACTTC.

In this sample, this clone turned up a few times. The rearrangement links TRBV4-3 to TRBJ1-4; D unclear. V was trimmed by 1 base and J by 8 bases, leaving 14 bases between them. CDR1 LGHNA and CDR2 YSLEER come from the germline V gene. The CDR3 is made up of 15 amino acids. DNA for the CDR3: TGCGCCAGCAGCCAAGGAATGGGTAGCTCGGAAAAACTGTTTTTT. Protein product: CASSQGMGSSEKLFF.

The J gene is TRBJ2-7, the V gene TRBV29-1; 8 positions match TRBD2. This CDR3 region has 13 residues. V shed 6 bases and J 2 bases; nucleotides not matched to a gene: 6. Germline CDR1 and CDR2: SQVTM and ANQGSEA. The CDR3 sequence is CSVRREGTYEQYF. The CDR3 region has the DNA TGCAGCGTACGTCGGGAGGGCACCTACGAGCAGTACTTC.

Here the CDR3 reads CASSPTVYNEQFF. For the CDR3, the DNA is TGTGCCAGCAGCCCGACAGTATACAATGAGCAGTTCTTC. The chain joins TRBV7-9 to TRBJ2-1; TRBD1 might be the D (5 bases). V was cut by 5 bases and J by 4 bases, with 9 bases left in between. The CDR3 extends over 13 amino acids. Germline CDR1 reads SEHNR; CDR2 reads FQNEAQ (reference sequence).

This clone was found once. The V call is TRBV9, the J call TRBJ1-2; 8 nucleotides align to TRBD1. The junction had 3 bases not matched to a gene; V was cut back by 7 bases and J by 4 bases. CDR3 size: 12 residues. The germline V gene has CDR1 SGDLS and CDR2 YYNGEE. The CDR3 coding sequence is TGTGCCAGCCGGACAGGGCCCTATGGCTACACCTTC. The encoded protein is CASRTGPYGYTF.

A single count supports this clone. The V gene is TRBV6-1, the J gene TRBJ2-7; TRBD1 aligns across 7 bases. The germline gives CDR1 MNHNS, CDR2 SASEGT. Germline trimming cut 6 bases from V and 3 bases from J; bases unmatched to any gene: 2. The CDR3 length is 12 residues. The CDR3 loop is CASSGQVYEQYF. DNA of the CDR3: TGTGCCAGCAGCGGACAGGTCTACGAGCAGTACTTC.

This clone was observed a single time. The rearrangement joins TRBV19 to TRBJ2-6; tentative D call: TRBD1 (5 bases). V lost 7 bases and J 0 bases, leaving 13 bases between the germline ends. The CDR3 length is 16 residues. Germline V lookup: CDR1 LNHDA, CDR2 SQIVND (reference sequence). CDR3 DNA sequence: TGTGCCAGTAAGGACATCAAGTTCTCTGGGGCCAACGTCCTGACTTTC. It specifies CASKDIKFSGANVLTF.

This rearrangement joins TRBV6-1 to TRBJ1-2; TRBD1 aligns across 9 bases. This CDR3 spans 12 amino acids. V dropped 6 bases and J dropped 6; count of bases not matched to a gene: 2. The germline CDR1 and CDR2 sequences are MNHNS and SASEGT. The CDR3, as DNA: TGTGCCAGCAGGGGACAGGGTAATGGCTACACCTTC. Protein sequence: CASRGQGNGYTF.

This clone was counted once. The chain recombines TRBV10-3 with TRBJ1-4, with a tentative D call TRBD1 (6 bases). This CDR3 region has 15 residues. The germline V and J ends were trimmed by 9 bases and 5 bases, with 19 bases remaining between them. Germline-derived CDR1 and CDR2 are ENHRY and SYGVKD. CDR3 amino acids: CAISGGAHQNEKLFF. CDR3 coding DNA: TGTGCCATTTCCGGGGGGGCACACCAGAATGAAAAACTGTTTTTT.

The V call is TRBV10-3, the J call TRBJ1-5; 9 positions match TRBD1. V shed 5 bases and J 5 bases; nucleotides not matched to a gene: 7. Germline assignment: CDR1 ENHRY and CDR2 SYGVKD. This CDR3 is 15 amino acids long. Written as DNA, the CDR3 is TGTGCCATCAGTATCGGGACAGGGATTGATCAGCCCCAGCATTTT. Amino acids: CAISIGTGIDQPQHF.

The V call is TRBV27, the J call TRBJ1-2, with TRBD1 matching 7 bases. CDR1 and CDR2 (germline): MNHEY, SMNVEV (reference sequence). The CDR3 runs 15 residues. The ends lost 5 bases at V and 8 bases at J; junction bases unmatched: 14. The CDR3 nucleotides read TGTGCCAGCAGTCTGTGGGGACAGCTGGAGAAAGGCTACACCTTC. Translation gives CASSLWGQLEKGYTF.

This chain connects TRBV29-1 to TRBJ2-2, with 10 nucleotides matching TRBD1. CDR3 length equals 14 residues. Looked up from germline, CDR1 is SQVTM and CDR2 is ANQGSEA. Unmatched junction bases numbered 5, after V lost 7 bases and J lost 3 bases. CDR3 loop: CSGRQGADTGELFF. In DNA, the CDR3 is TGCAGCGGTCGACAGGGGGCCGACACCGGGGAGCTGTTTTTT.

The count of this clone is one. The J gene is TRBJ1-1, the V gene TRBV29-1; the D is unclear. From germline, CDR1 is SQVTM and CDR2 ANQGSEA. The CDR3 runs to 14 residues. V lost 3 bases, J lost 8 bases, and 19 bases lay in between. The CDR3 sequence: CSVESRSTSYEAFF. The CDR3 DNA follows: TGCAGCGTTGAGTCTAGGAGCACCTCTTACGAAGCTTTCTTT.

The chain joins TRBV4-1 to TRBJ1-6; TRBD1 matches at 8 bases. The CDR3 sequence is 15 residues long. Germline CDR1 and CDR2: MGHRA and YSYEKL. After removal of 4 bases from V and 11 bases from J, the junction contained 10 bases not matched to a gene. CDR3 DNA: TGCGCCAGCAGCCCCCCGGGACAGGCTTCCGCACCCCTCCACTTT. Its translation: CASSPPGQASAPLHF.

The rearrangement joins TRBV21-1 to TRBJ1-5; TRBD1 is the table's D call, not checked against the DNA. TRBV21-1 is classified as a pseudogene. This CDR3 spans 14 amino acids. CDR3 protein: CASSNRASNQPQHF. The CDR3 DNA reads as TGTGCCAGCAGCAACAGGGCAAGCAATCAGCCCCAGCATTTT.

This chain uses TRBV4-1 with TRBJ1-4; 7 bases fit TRBD1. CDR3 size: 14 residues. V shed 3 bases, J shed 4 bases, and the junction held 2 bases outside the gene matches. Germline assignment: CDR1 MGHRA and CDR2 YSYEKL. The CDR3 region has the DNA TGCGCCAGCAGCCAGACAGGGATTAATGAAAAACTGTTTTTT. Translating gives CASSQTGINEKLFF.

This chain uses TRBV7-8 with TRBJ1-5; D remains ambiguous. Germline CDR1 SGHVS, CDR2 FQNEAQ. CDR3 size: 13 residues. Trimming pared 5 bases from V and 2 bases from J, leaving 7 bases between. The CDR3 DNA reads TGTGCCAGCAGCCCTTATCGCAATCAGCCCCAGCATTTT. This sequence encodes CASSPYRNQPQHF. The full variable domain, with the rest looked up from reference TRBV7-8 and TRBJ1-5, is GAGVSQSPRYKVAKRGQDVALRCDPISGHVSLFWYQQALGQGPEFLTYFQNEAQLDKSGLPSDRFFAERPEGSVSTLKIQRTQQEDSAVYLCASSPYRNQPQHFGDGTRLSIL.

This clone was seen a single time. This chain joins TRBV7-9 and TRBJ2-5; possible D gene TRBD1, 6 bases. The DNA matches TRBJ2-7 better at its end, which makes the J call doubtful. CDR1 and CDR2 from the germline V gene are SEHNR and FQNEAQ (reference sequence). The CDR3 covers 13 residues. The CDR3 DNA reads as TGTGCCAGCAGCTTTGGGGGCGGGTACGAGCAGTACTTC. The encoded protein is CASSFGGGYEQYF.

In this sample, this clone turned up once. The V and J genes are TRBV25-1 and TRBJ1-2; TRBD1 is a possible D gene (5 bases). CDR3 size: 15 residues. V shed 2 bases and J shed 8 bases, with 18 bases lying between them. The germline V gene has CDR1 MGHDK and CDR2 SYGVNS. This CDR3 is CASSEGVRVERGYTF. As DNA, the CDR3 is TGTGCCAGCAGTGAAGGGGTCAGGGTGGAGAGGGGCTACACCTTC.

The chain is built from TRBV9 and TRBJ2-5; tentative D call: TRBD2 (7 bases). Germline V gene lookup returns CDR1 SGDLS and CDR2 YYNGEE. Between the trimmed V and J ends, which lost 4 bases and 5 bases, there was a span of 15 bases. CDR3 size: 14 residues. DNA of the CDR3: TGTGCCAGCAGCCAAGGGGGGGTCGGGGAGACCCAGTACTTC. The encoded protein is CASSQGGVGETQYF.

CDR3 nucleotides: TGTGCCTGGAGTGTGGGGGCCTTGAACACTGAAGCTTTCTTT. It yields the protein CAWSVGALNTEAFF. The chain has TRBV30 and TRBJ1-1, with a possible D match to TRBD1 (6 bases). The CDR3 runs 14 residues. Trimming removed 0 bases at V and 0 bases at J, with 8 bases between. Looked up from germline, CDR1 is GTSNPN and CDR2 is SVGIG (reference sequence).